The clone carrying this TCR beta chain was seen a few times. What it binds is unknown. The data were taken from a study of beta chain features in type 1 diabetes. The study, taken as a whole, reports: cDNA-based sequencing might over-represent cells highly expressing TCR.

Expressed TCRB transcripts were sequenced because the entire RNA isolate underwent reverse transcription. Only in-frame clones appear in the TCRdb table, and some are missing; sequencing was by immunoSEQ multiplex PCR. The data hold about 410,000 clones, with approximately 15% observed a single time. Germline loops: CDR1 SSHAT, CDR2 FNYEAQ (reference sequence). Trimming stripped 5 bases from V and 7 bases from J, with 17 bases between. The CDR3 runs to 15 residues. CD45RO/CCR7/CD25/CD127/CD95/CD27 sorting isolated CD4+ naive, central memory, regulatory and stem cell-like memory cells. Each sorted population was over 98% pure.

The sequencing input was naive CD4+ T cells from blood. J is TRBJ2-2 and V is TRBV7-7; the D call may be TRBD1 or TRBD2 (5 bases each). The origin of this receptor is a man between 25 and 39 years old in good health. This CDR3 is CASSHSGTLGGELFF. The CDR3 DNA sequence: TGTGCCAGCAGCCACTCCGGGACCCTAGGCGGGGAGCTGTTTTTT.